This T cell receptor (beta chain) came from a study of graft-versus-host responses after intestinal transplantation. Overall study: Recipients uniformly received anti-thymocyte globulin induction, followed by tacrolimus and steroids for around 3 years.

Points on this clone: What it recognizes is unknown.

Trimming stripped 0 bases from V and 0 bases from J, with 6 bases between. Germline lookup yields CDR1 MGHRA and CDR2 YSYEKL. The CDR3 is 14 amino acids. Study-wide results and caveats: High graft-versus-host to host-versus-graft T cell clonal ratios marked allografts of patients with graft-donor macrochimerism. Circulating GvH clone levels at their peak were associated with HvG declines (early post-transplant).

The assay was immunoSEQ multiplex PCR, and TCRdb's table has in-frame clones only and misses some. The sample has 90,000 to 95,000 clones, about 93% seen once. This sequence was found in a human donor who received an intestinal transplant. The chain combines TRBV4-1 with TRBJ2-7; the D is unclear. The specimen comprised unstimulated CD8+ T cells sorted from spleen or lymph node cells, sampled before intestinal transplant. Here the CDR3 DNA reads TGCGCCAGCAGCCAAGATCCTAGCTCCTACGAGCAGTACTTC. Protein product: CASSQDPSSYEQYF.